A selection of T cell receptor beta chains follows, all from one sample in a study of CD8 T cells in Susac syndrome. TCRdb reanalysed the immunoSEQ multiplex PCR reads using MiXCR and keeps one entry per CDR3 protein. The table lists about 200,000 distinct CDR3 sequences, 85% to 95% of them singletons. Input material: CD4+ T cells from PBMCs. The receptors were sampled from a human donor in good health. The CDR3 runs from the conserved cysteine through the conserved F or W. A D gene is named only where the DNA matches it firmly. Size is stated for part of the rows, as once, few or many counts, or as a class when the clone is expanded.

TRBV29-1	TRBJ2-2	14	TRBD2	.	CSVSGGAGTGELFF	TGCAGCGTCAGCGGGGGGGCCGGGACCGGGGAGCTGTTTTTT
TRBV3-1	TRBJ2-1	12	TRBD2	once	CATGRSYNEQFF	TGTGCCACCGGGAGGAGCTACAATGAGCAGTTCTTC
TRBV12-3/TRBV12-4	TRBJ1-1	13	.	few	CASSFTENTEAFF	TGTGCCAGCAGTTTTACGGAGAACACTGAAGCTTTCTTT
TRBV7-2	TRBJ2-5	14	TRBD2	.	CASSSRGGIKTQYF	TGTGCCAGCAGCTCCCGGGGGGGCATAAAGACCCAGTACTTC
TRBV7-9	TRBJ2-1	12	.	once	CASSLPGDEQFF	TGTGCCAGCAGCTTACCGGGCGATGAGCAGTTCTTC
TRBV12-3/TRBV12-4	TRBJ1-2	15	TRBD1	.	CASSPAGQGPNGYTF	TGTGCCAGCAGTCCCGCGGGACAGGGGCCCAATGGCTACACCTTC
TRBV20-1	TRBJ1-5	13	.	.	CSAPKGSNQPQHF	TGCAGTGCTCCTAAGGGGAGCAATCAGCCCCAGCATTTT
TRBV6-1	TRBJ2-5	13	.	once	CASCGWYQETQYF	TGTGCCAGCTGTGGCTGGTACCAAGAGACCCAGTACTTC
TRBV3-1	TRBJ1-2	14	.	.	CASSQDWQNYGYTF	TGTGCCAGCAGCCAAGATTGGCAGAACTATGGCTACACCTTC
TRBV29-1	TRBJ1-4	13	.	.	CSGGHSVNEKLFF	TGCAGCGGTGGACACTCAGTTAATGAAAAACTGTTTTTT
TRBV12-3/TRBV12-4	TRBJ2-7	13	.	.	CASRAGPRDEQYF	TGTGCCAGCAGGGCGGGACCACGGGACGAGCAGTACTTC
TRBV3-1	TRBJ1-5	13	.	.	CASSHVDGQPQHF	TGTGCCAGCAGCCACGTTGACGGGCAGCCCCAGCATTTT
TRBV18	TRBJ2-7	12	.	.	CASSPGGVEQYF	TGTGCCAGCTCACCAGGAGGGGTCGAGCAGTACTTC
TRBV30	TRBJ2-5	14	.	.	CAWTQDPTQETQYF	TGTGCCTGGACACAGGACCCTACCCAAGAGACCCAGTACTTC
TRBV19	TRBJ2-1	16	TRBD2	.	CASSSGLAGVRDEQFF	TGTGCCAGTAGTTCGGGACTAGCGGGAGTGAGAGATGAGCAGTTCTTC
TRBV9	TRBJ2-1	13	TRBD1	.	CASSATGGNEQFF	TGTGCCAGCAGCGCTACAGGGGGGAATGAGCAGTTCTTC
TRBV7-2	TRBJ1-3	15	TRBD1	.	CASSLPGQGTGTIYF	TGTGCCAGCAGCTTACCGGGACAGGGGACTGGCACCATATATTTT
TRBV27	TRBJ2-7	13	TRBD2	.	CASRYGGAHEQYF	TGTGCCAGCCGCTACGGGGGGGCCCACGAGCAGTACTTC
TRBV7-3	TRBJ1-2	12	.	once	CASSGDTGEYTF	TGTGCCAGCAGCGGTGACACCGGCGAGTACACCTTC
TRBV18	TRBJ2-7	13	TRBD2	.	CASSPTSGGEQYF	TGTGCCAGCTCACCAACTAGCGGGGGCGAGCAGTACTTC
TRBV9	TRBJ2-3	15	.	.	CASRIGRPTGDTQYF	TGTGCCAGTAGGATCGGTCGACCTACCGGAGATACGCAGTATTTT
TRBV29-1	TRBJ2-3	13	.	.	CSVSGASTDTQYF	TGCAGCGTTAGCGGCGCTAGCACAGATACGCAGTATTTT
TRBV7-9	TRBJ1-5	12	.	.	CASSLNHQPQHF	TGTGCCAGCAGCTTAAACCATCAGCCCCAGCATTTT
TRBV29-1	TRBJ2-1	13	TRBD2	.	CSVAGLDYNEQFF	TGCAGCGTTGCGGGACTAGACTACAATGAGCAGTTCTTC
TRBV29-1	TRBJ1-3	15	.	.	CSVELGGLFGNTIYF	TGCAGCGTTGAATTAGGGGGTTTATTTGGAAACACCATATATTTT
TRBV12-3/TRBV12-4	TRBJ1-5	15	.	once	CASSAHGRSNQPQHF	TGTGCCAGCAGTGCACACGGACGGAGCAATCAGCCCCAGCATTTT
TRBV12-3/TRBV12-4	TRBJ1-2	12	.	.	CASSLNNYGYTF	TGTGCCAGCAGTTTGAATAACTATGGCTACACCTTC
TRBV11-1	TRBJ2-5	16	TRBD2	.	CASSLMTSGSWETQYF	TGTGCCAGCAGCCTGATGACTAGCGGGAGCTGGGAGACCCAGTACTTC
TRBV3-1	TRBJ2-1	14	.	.	CASSRDRIGNEQFF	TGTGCCAGCAGCCGTGACAGGATTGGCAATGAGCAGTTCTTC
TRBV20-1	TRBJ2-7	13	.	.	CSARDSIWDEQYF	TGCAGTGCCCGAGATAGTATTTGGGACGAGCAGTACTTC
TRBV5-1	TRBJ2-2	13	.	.	CASSFPDTGELFF	TGCGCCAGCAGCTTCCCGGACACCGGGGAGCTGTTTTTT
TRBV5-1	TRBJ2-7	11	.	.	CASSDNYEQYF	TGCGCCAGCAGCGACAACTACGAGCAGTACTTC
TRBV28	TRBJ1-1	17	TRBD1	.	CASSLFGQGAGGTEAFF	TGTGCCAGCAGTTTATTTGGACAGGGGGCTGGGGGCACTGAAGCTTTCTTT
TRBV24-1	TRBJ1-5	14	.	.	CATSDYGDSQPQHF	TGTGCCACCAGTGATTACGGGGACTCTCAGCCCCAGCATTTT
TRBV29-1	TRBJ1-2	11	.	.	CSVLGEDGYTF	TGCAGCGTTTTAGGCGAAGATGGCTACACCTTC
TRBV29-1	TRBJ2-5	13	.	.	CGVSGGNGETQYF	TGCGGCGTTTCAGGTGGTAATGGGGAGACCCAGTACTTC
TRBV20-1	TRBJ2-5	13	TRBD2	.	CSALAGGQETQYF	TGCAGTGCTTTAGCGGGGGGCCAAGAGACCCAGTACTTC
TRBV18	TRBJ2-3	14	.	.	CASSHQDLARIQYF	TGTGCCAGCTCACACCAGGATCTCGCTAGAATTCAGTATTTT
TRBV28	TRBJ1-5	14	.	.	CASTRSQGSQPQHF	TGTGCCAGCACCCGATCCCAGGGGAGTCAGCCCCAGCATTTT
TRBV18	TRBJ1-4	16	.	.	CASSPELGQPAEKLFF	TGTGCCAGCTCACCGGAGTTGGGGCAGCCTGCTGAAAAACTGTTTTTT
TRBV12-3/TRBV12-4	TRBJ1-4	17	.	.	CASSLVGTPATNEKLFF	TGTGCCAGCAGTTTAGTTGGGACGCCAGCAACTAATGAAAAACTGTTTTTT
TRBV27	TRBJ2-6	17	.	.	CASSPQGRGSGANVLTF	TGTGCCAGCAGTCCACAGGGACGCGGCTCTGGGGCCAACGTCCTGACTTTC
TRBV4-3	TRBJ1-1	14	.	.	CASSQDGARTEAFF	TGCGCCAGCAGCCAAGACGGGGCGAGGACTGAAGCTTTCTTT
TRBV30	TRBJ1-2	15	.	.	CAWSVLRSAALGYTF	TGTGCCTGGAGTGTACTGAGGTCGGCAGCGCTGGGCTACACCTTC
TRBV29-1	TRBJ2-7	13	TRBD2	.	CSVLAGETYEQYF	TGCAGCGTTCTAGCGGGGGAGACTTACGAGCAGTACTTC
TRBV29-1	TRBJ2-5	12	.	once	CSVAEVGETQYF	TGCAGCGTCGCAGAGGTCGGTGAGACCCAGTACTTC
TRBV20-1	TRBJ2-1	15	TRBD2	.	CSAREGLAGVNEQFF	TGCAGTGCTAGAGAGGGACTAGCGGGTGTCAATGAGCAGTTCTTC
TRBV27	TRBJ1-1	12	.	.	CASQRWNTEAFF	TGTGCCAGCCAGAGGTGGAACACTGAAGCTTTCTTT
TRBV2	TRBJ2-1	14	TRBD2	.	CASSDSLADNEQFF	TGTGCCAGCAGTGATAGTCTAGCGGACAATGAGCAGTTCTTC